Presented here are 10 T cell receptor beta chains from one specimen sequenced in a study of OX40 agonist ivuxolimab in advanced cancers. Data came from immunoSEQ multiplex PCR; TCRdb stores just in-frame clones and leaves some out. The profile shows roughly 80,000 clones, 75% to 90% of them singletons. Sample: CD4+ or CD8+ T cells sorted from blood, taken in a trial of the OX40 agonist ivuxolimab. These receptors came from an adult with an advanced solid tumor such as melanoma, head and neck, liver or kidney cancer.

The chain employs TRBV7-2 and TRBJ2-7; D may be TRBD2 (5 bases). CDR1 is SGHTA and CDR2 is FQGNSA in the germline V gene. This CDR3 spans 14 amino acids. Trimming pared 5 bases from V and 0 bases from J, leaving 11 bases between. CDR3 amino acids: CASSPSAGSYEQYF. Written as DNA, the CDR3 is TGTGCCAGCAGCCCGTCGGCGGGCTCCTACGAGCAGTACTTC. Full variable domain (outside the CDR3, taken from reference TRBV7-2 and TRBJ2-7): GAGVSQSPSNKVTEKGKDVELRCDPISGHTALYWYRQSLGQGLEFLIYFQGNSAPDKSGLPSDRFSAERTGGSVSTLTIQRTQQEDSAVYLCASSPSAGSYEQYFGPGTRLTVT.

The rearrangement uses TRBV10-3 and TRBJ2-7, with TRBD2 identical over 8 bases. After removal of 5 bases from V and 4 bases from J, the junction contained 19 bases not matched to a gene. Per germline, CDR1 ENHRY and CDR2 SYGVKD. This CDR3 has 18 amino acids. CDR3 loop: CAISFSGEDAQFGYEQYF. DNA for the CDR3: TGTGCCATCAGTTTTAGCGGGGAGGACGCTCAATTCGGTTACGAGCAGTACTTC.

This clone was seen only once. The chain employs TRBV4-3 and TRBJ2-1; D is undetermined. Trimming shortened V by 4 bases and J by 3 bases, and 19 bases separated the two germline ends. Germline V lookup: CDR1 LGHNA, CDR2 YSLEER. This CDR3 spans 17 amino acids. CDR3 region: CASSRQGAGISYNEQFF. The CDR3 bases are TGCGCCAGCAGCCGACAAGGAGCTGGAATAAGCTACAATGAGCAGTTCTTC.

This chain connects TRBV18 to TRBJ2-6; 10 bases are shared with TRBD1. Germline assignment: CDR1 KGHSH and CDR2 LQKENI. The CDR3 is 18 amino acids. V dropped 3 bases and J dropped 0; count of bases not matched to a gene: 5. As DNA, the CDR3 is TGTGCCAGCTCACCCTCGACAGGGGGCGGCTCTGGGGCCAACGTCCTGACTTTC. Translated: CASSPSTGGGSGANVLTF.

The chain couples TRBV6-1 to TRBJ2-7, with D tentatively TRBD1 or TRBD2 (6 bases each). CDR3 length: 15 residues. Germline CDR1 MNHNS, CDR2 SASEGT. V lost 0 bases, J lost 5 bases, and 14 bases lay in between. The CDR3 nucleotides are TGTGCCAGCAGTGAAGCGCGCTCGGGGGCCGACGAGCAGTACTTC. The encoded protein is CASSEARSGADEQYF.

CDR3 DNA: TGTGCCAGCAGCACCGGGACAGGCCGAAGGAACACTGAAGCTTTCTTT. Its protein is CASSTGTGRRNTEAFF. The J gene is TRBJ1-1, the V gene TRBV5-4; TRBD1 matches 8 bases. V lost 4 bases to trimming and J lost 1 base; unmatched junction nucleotides: 9. The CDR3 consists of 16 residues. The germline gives CDR1 SGHNT, CDR2 YYREEE (reference sequence).

J is TRBJ1-2 and V is TRBV25-1, with D possibly TRBD1 on 5 matching bases. The germline gives CDR1 MGHDK, CDR2 SYGVNS. V lost 7 bases and J 2 bases, leaving 11 bases between the germline ends. The CDR3 runs to 13 residues. The CDR3 coding sequence is TGTGCCAGCATCGACAGTTCCAACTATGGCTACACCTTC. Its translation is CASIDSSNYGYTF.

The CDR3 is CASSFGTANTGELFF. CDR3 in DNA: TGCGCCAGCAGCTTCGGGACAGCGAACACCGGGGAGCTGTTTTTT. V and J are TRBV5-1 and TRBJ2-2, with 7 bases fitting TRBD1. The V gene end was trimmed by 2 bases and the J gene end by 0 bases; junction bases not matched to a gene: 1. Per the germline V gene, CDR1 is SGHRS and CDR2 is YFSETQ. The CDR3 spans 15 residues.

This chain connects TRBV19 to TRBJ1-2; 10 bases align to TRBD1. V was pared by 3 bases and J by 8 bases, with 9 bases of the junction left unmatched. The CDR3 has 15 residues. CDR1 and CDR2 (germline): LNHDA, SQIVND (reference sequence). CDR3 sequence reads: CASSMGTGAWDGYTF. CDR3 nucleotide sequence: TGTGCCAGTAGTATGGGGACAGGGGCCTGGGACGGCTACACCTTC. Based on the CDR3 plus reference TRBV19 and TRBJ1-2, the full variable domain is DGGITQSPKYLFRKEGQNVTLSCEQNLNHDAMYWYRQDPGQGLRLIYYSQIVNDFQKGDIAEGYSVSREKKESFPLTVTSAQKNPTAFYLCASSMGTGAWDGYTFGSGTRLTVV.

This clone was seen just once. The V call is TRBV7-2, the J call TRBJ2-3, with D tentatively TRBD2 (5 bases). V lost 2 bases, J lost 3 bases, and 12 bases lay in between. The length of the CDR3 is 15 residues. CDR1 and CDR2 (germline): SGHTA, FQGNSA. CDR3 nucleotide sequence: TGTGCCAGCAGCTTAATCCGGACGGGAACAGATACGCAGTATTTT. Residues: CASSLIRTGTDTQYF.